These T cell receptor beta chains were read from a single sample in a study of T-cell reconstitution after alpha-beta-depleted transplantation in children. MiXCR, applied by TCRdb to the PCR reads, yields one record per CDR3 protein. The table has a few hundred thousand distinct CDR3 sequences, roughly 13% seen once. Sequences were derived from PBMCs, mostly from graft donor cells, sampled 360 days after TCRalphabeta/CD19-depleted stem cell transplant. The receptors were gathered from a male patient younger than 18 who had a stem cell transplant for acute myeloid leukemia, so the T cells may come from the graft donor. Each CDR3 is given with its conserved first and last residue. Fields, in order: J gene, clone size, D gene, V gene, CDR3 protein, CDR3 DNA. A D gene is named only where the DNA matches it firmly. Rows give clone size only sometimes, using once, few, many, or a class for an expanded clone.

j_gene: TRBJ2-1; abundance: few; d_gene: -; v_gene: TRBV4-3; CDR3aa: CASGERGDYNEQFF; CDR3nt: TGCGCCAGCGGAGAACGCGGGGACTACAATGAGCAGTTCTTC
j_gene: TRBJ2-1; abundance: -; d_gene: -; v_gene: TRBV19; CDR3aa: CASSIEGGGAGSYNEQFF; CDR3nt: TGTGCCAGTAGTATAGAGGGAGGGGGGGCCGGCTCCTACAATGAGCAGTTCTTC
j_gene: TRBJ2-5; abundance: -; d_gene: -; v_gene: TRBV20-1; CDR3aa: CSATSWLDQETQYF; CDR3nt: TGCAGTGCTACTTCCTGGCTAGACCAAGAGACCCAGTACTTC
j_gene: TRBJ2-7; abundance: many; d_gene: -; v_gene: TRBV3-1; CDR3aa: CASSLREWGTAYEQYF; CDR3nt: TGTGCCAGCAGCCTACGCGAATGGGGTACCGCCTACGAGCAGTACTTC
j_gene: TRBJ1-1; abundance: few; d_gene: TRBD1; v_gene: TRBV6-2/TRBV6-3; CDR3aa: CASSYRLGQGNFEAFF; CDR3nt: TGTGCCAGCAGTTACAGGCTGGGACAGGGAAATTTTGAAGCTTTCTTT
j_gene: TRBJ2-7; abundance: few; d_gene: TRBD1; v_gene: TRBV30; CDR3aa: CAWDRGYEQYF; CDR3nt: TGTGCCTGGGACAGGGGATACGAGCAGTACTTC
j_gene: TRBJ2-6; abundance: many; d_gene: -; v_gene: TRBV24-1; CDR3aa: CATSDRRSGPGANVLTF; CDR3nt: TGTGCCACCAGTGACCGCCGCTCAGGTCCTGGGGCCAACGTCCTGACTTTC
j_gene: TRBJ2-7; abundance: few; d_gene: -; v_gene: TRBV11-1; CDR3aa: CASSLLATGHQNPYEQYF; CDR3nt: TGTGCCAGCAGCTTACTTGCGACAGGTCATCAAAACCCCTACGAGCAGTACTTC
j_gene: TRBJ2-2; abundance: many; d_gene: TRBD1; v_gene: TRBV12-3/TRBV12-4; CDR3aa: CASSLAILDRGRSGELFF; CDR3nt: TGTGCCAGCAGTTTAGCAATTCTGGACAGGGGGCGTTCCGGGGAGCTGTTTTTT
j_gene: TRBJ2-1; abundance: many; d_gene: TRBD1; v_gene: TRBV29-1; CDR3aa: CSVRTGPNEQFF; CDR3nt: TGCAGCGTTCGGACAGGTCCCAATGAGCAGTTCTTC
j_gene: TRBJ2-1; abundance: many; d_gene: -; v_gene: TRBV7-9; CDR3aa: CASKDHPGEQFF; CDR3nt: TGTGCCAGCAAAGACCACCCGGGTGAGCAGTTCTTC
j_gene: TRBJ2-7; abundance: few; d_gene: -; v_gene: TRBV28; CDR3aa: CAGGKGRPQYEQYF; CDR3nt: TGTGCCGGGGGAAAGGGGAGACCCCAGTACGAGCAGTACTTC
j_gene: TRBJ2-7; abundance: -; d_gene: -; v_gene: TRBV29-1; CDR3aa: CSVKGNRERLAEQYF; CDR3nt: TGCAGCGTGAAAGGGAACAGGGAACGCCTAGCCGAGCAGTACTTC
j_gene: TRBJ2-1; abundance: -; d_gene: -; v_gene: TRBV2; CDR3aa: CASNPGRTNEQFF; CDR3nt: TGTGCCAGTAACCCCGGGAGAACCAATGAGCAGTTCTTC
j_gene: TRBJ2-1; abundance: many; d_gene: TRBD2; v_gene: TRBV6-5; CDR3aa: CASSYRGGSRYNEQFF; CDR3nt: TGTGCCAGCAGTTACCGGGGCGGGAGCCGCTACAATGAGCAGTTCTTC
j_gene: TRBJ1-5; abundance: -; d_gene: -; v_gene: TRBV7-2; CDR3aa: CASTELFNQPQHF; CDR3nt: TGTGCCAGCACCGAACTATTTAATCAGCCCCAGCATTTT